The 11 T cell receptor beta chains in this list originate from one sample, sequenced in a study of blood T cell repertoires in COVID-19 (dated by TCRdb to 2020 to 2022). The library came from the immunoSEQ multiplex PCR assay. This immuneACCESS table, as held by TCRdb, lists in-frame sequences with V and J called but not all clones. Of the missing ones, under half trace to an unresolved V gene in checked studies; the others have no known cause. For this sample there are approximately 400,000 clones; around 86% appear just once. The ten largest clonotypes hold approximately 4.7% of the sample. Sequencing was done on a sample of PBMCs or T cells enriched from blood (not recorded which). The source is a woman in her 50s who had recovered from COVID-19.

In this sample, this clone turned up once. The rearrangement links TRBV9 to TRBJ2-1; TRBD2 aligns across 9 bases. The CDR3 has 19 amino acids. Looked up from germline, CDR1 is SGDLS and CDR2 is YYNGEE. With V trimmed by 0 bases and J by 9 bases, 19 bases remained unmatched. The chain's CDR3 is CASSVALGVGSGRLGEQFF. In DNA form, the CDR3 reads TGTGCCAGCAGCGTAGCCCTCGGGGTCGGTAGCGGGAGATTAGGTGAGCAGTTCTTC.

The rearrangement uses TRBV27 and TRBJ1-2; 9 nucleotides align to TRBD1. Losses at the gene ends were 2 bases for V and 3 bases for J; bases not matched to a gene: 13. Germline CDR1 MNHEY, CDR2 SMNVEV (reference sequence). CDR3 length: 18 residues. CDR3 in DNA: TGTGCCAGCAGTTTAAGAGGGGTGGGGACAGGGTTTTACTATGGCTACACCTTC. This sequence encodes CASSLRGVGTGFYYGYTF.

The chain couples TRBV7-9 to TRBJ2-5, with a tentative D call TRBD2 (5 bases). The CDR3 extends over 14 amino acids. Germline V gene sequence: CDR1 SEHNR, CDR2 FQNEAQ (reference sequence). V was shortened by 5 bases and J by 2 bases, with 12 bases between the two germline ends. The CDR3 DNA follows: TGTGCCAGCAGCCCGGACTGGGTGCAAGAGACCCAGTACTTC. Encoded protein: CASSPDWVQETQYF. The complete variable domain, with remaining parts taken from reference TRBV7-9 and TRBJ2-5, reads DTGVSQNPRHKITKRGQNVTFRCDPISEHNRLYWYRQTLGQGPEFLTYFQNEAQLEKSRLLSDRFSAERPKGSFSTLEIQRTEQGDSAMYLCASSPDWVQETQYFGPGTRLLVL.

The V gene is TRBV11-2, the J gene TRBJ2-5; D is possibly TRBD1 (6 bases). The CDR3 totals 14 residues. V was shortened by 4 bases and J by 4 bases, with 13 bases between the two germline ends. Germline CDR1 SGHAT, CDR2 FQNNGV. CDR3 sequence (DNA): TGTGCCAGCAGCTCCCTAAGGGGGACAGAGACCCAGTACTTC. It encodes CASSSLRGTETQYF. The full variable domain, completed using reference TRBV11-2 and TRBJ2-5, is EAGVAQSPRYKIIEKRQSVAFWCNPISGHATLYWYQQILGQGPKLLIQFQNNGVVDDSQLPKDRFSAERLKGVDSTLKIQPAKLEDSAVYLCASSSLRGTETQYFGPGTRLLVL.

This clone was observed a single time. J is TRBJ2-2 and V is TRBV7-3, with 10 bases lining up with TRBD2. This CDR3 region has 16 residues. Per germline, CDR1 SGHTA and CDR2 FQGTGA. Trimming at V came to 5 bases and at J to 1 base, leaving 4 bases not matched to a gene. In DNA, the CDR3 is TGTGCCAGCAGCCCTCCTAGCGGGGGGAACACCGGGGAGCTGTTTTTT. This codes for CASSPPSGGNTGELFF.

This chain joins TRBV5-1 and TRBJ2-1; 10 positions agree with TRBD1. The J segment lost 9 bases and the V segment lost 4 bases, leaving 10 bases of the junction unmatched. The germline CDR1 and CDR2 sequences are SGHRS and YFSETQ. This CDR3 has 15 amino acids. CDR3 in DNA: TGCGCCAGCAGCCAGCCGGGACAGGGGAACAGTGAGCAGTTCTTC. This translates into CASSQPGQGNSEQFF. The complete variable domain, with remaining parts taken from reference TRBV5-1 and TRBJ2-1, reads KAGVTQTPRYLIKTRGQQVTLSCSPISGHRSVSWYQQTPGQGLQFLFEYFSETQRNKGNFPGRFSGRQFSNSRSEMNVSTLELGDSALYLCASSQPGQGNSEQFFGPGTRLTVL.

This sequence joins TRBV30 and TRBJ2-1; 10 nucleotides agree with TRBD2. Germline V lookup: CDR1 GTSNPN, CDR2 SVGIG (reference sequence). V dropped 0 bases and J dropped 9; count of bases not matched to a gene: 8. This CDR3 comprises 15 residues. CDR3 sequence (DNA): TGTGCCTGGAGTGTAAGTTTAGCGGGAGGTGGTGAGCAGTTCTTC. Its protein is CAWSVSLAGGGEQFF. Combining the CDR3 with reference TRBV30 and TRBJ2-1 gives the whole variable domain SQTIHQWPATLVQPVGSPLSLECTVEGTSNPNLYWYRQAAGRGLQLLFYSVGIGQISSEVPQNLSASRPQDRQFILSSKKLLLSDSGFYLCAWSVSLAGGGEQFFGPGTRLTVL.

The V gene is TRBV11-2, the J gene TRBJ2-3; a possible D gene is TRBD2 (7 bases). V was clipped by 2 bases and J by 0 bases, with 18 bases between them. The CDR3 sequence is 18 residues long. CDR1 is SGHAT and CDR2 is FQNNGV in the germline V gene. The CDR3 DNA is TGTGCCAGCAGCTTAATTGGGCGGGGGCCCCATAGCACAGATACGCAGTATTTT. It translates to CASSLIGRGPHSTDTQYF.

About this clone itself: The sample contains more than one DNA sequence encoding this CDR3. The chain links TRBV10-3 to TRBJ1-5, with a possible D match to TRBD1 (5 bases). Germline V CDR1 and CDR2: ENHRY, SYGVKD. CDR3 length: 14 amino acids. V gave up 1 base and J gave up 2 bases, with 6 bases separating them. CDR3 nucleotide sequence: TGTGCCATCAGTGAGTTAGGGGGCAATCAGCCCCAGCATTTT. Its translation: CAISELGGNQPQHF.

The chain uses TRBV5-1 and TRBJ2-7; 11 nucleotides agree with TRBD1. V trimming: 4 bases; J trimming: 7 bases; junction bases outside the gene matches: 10. Germline V gene lookup returns CDR1 SGHRS and CDR2 YFSETQ. This CDR3 contains 15 residues. The CDR3 region is CASSRGTGGLREQYF. For the CDR3, the DNA is TGCGCCAGCAGCCGTGGGACAGGGGGTCTACGGGAGCAGTACTTC.

The chain couples TRBV12-3 or TRBV12-4 to TRBJ2-7; 8 bases are shared with TRBD1. The CDR3 has 13 amino acids. V was pared by 5 bases and J by 4 bases, with 4 bases of the junction left unmatched. The CDR3 coding sequence is TGTGCCAGCAGTCCGGGACAGGTTTACGAGCAGTACTTC. Translation: CASSPGQVYEQYF.